This T cell receptor beta chain was identified during a study of T cells in Graves' hyperthyroidism and ophthalmopathy. Across the whole study: Peripheral blood was obtained at initial diagnosis, preceding any treatment.

The source material, RNA transcripts, was used to amplify TCR beta CDR3 regions. Initially, a first-round RT-PCR of the TCR CDR3 employed the HTBI primer set. Each CDR3 protein gets one entry after TCRdb re-called the multiplex PCR reads with MiXCR. Among some 550,000 distinct CDR3 sequences listed, around 21% were seen once. CDR1 MDHEN and CDR2 SYDVKM come from the germline V gene. V lost 6 bases and J 4 bases, leaving 18 bases between the germline ends. The CDR3 totals 15 residues. Study results and caveats: The blood repertoire included most of the expanded thyroid clonotypes above 0.001. Ophthalmopathy could be told apart from stable hyperthyroidism with a 13 V-J model. Ophthalmopathy, as predicted by the model, came a median 6.5 months after the prediction.

This clonotype was counted a few times. What it recognizes is unknown. The rearrangement uses TRBV28 and TRBJ1-2; D is unresolved. Specimen: blood. This sequence originates from a man aged 18 to 35 with Graves' hyperthyroidism. In DNA, the CDR3 is TGTGCCAGCAGCCTAGATGAGGGCTGGAGCTATGGCTACACCTTC. Protein: CASSLDEGWSYGYTF.